One T cell receptor beta chain is described in this entry. The data were obtained in a study of cytomegalovirus exposure and HLA in healthy donors. Turning to the study itself: Earlier results showed roughly 120 million unique TCR beta sequences derived from roughly 190 million T cells.

Use of 60 Vbeta and 13 Jbeta primers characterized the PCR. Some clones are missing from TCRdb's copy, which holds only in-frame ones; the method was immunoSEQ multiplex PCR. In the table there are about 150,000 clones, over 70% of which are singletons. The V end was cut by 4 bases, the J end by 1 base, with 7 bases between. In germline, CDR1 is SGHVS, CDR2 FNYEAQ. The CDR3 consists of 13 residues. The chain joins TRBV7-6 to TRBJ1-1, with D uncertain. This sequence was found in a woman aged 40 to 50 in good health and CMV-seronegative. Sequencing was done on a sample of PBMCs. DNA for the CDR3: TGTGCCAGCAGCTCACAAGAGAACACTGAAGCTTTCTTT. This sequence encodes CASSSQENTEAFF.